The rows below give T cell receptor beta chains drawn from one sample of a study of cytomegalovirus exposure and HLA in healthy donors. Profiled with immunoSEQ multiplex PCR; TCRdb holds only in-frame clones, not every one. There are approximately 150,000 clones in the sample; 80% occur only once, and roughly 10% lies in the top ten. The sequenced sample consisted of PBMCs. The receptor set was obtained from a man between 18 and 35 years old in good health and CMV-seropositive. Both conserved end residues are part of each CDR3. The D gene is left open where the match is weak. Where a row states a size, it is once, few, many or the class of an expanded clone; other rows omit it.

d_call: .
clone_size: few
v_call: TRBV4-2
j_call: TRBJ2-4
cdr3_nt: TGTGCCAGCAGTTTCTCCAGGCTAGATGGACACGACAAAAACATTCAGTACTTC
cdr3_aa: CASSFSRLDGHDKNIQYF

d_call: .
clone_size: .
v_call: TRBV19
j_call: TRBJ2-1
cdr3_nt: TGTGCCAGTAGTGTCTCACTCAATGAGCAGTTCTTC
cdr3_aa: CASSVSLNEQFF

d_call: .
clone_size: .
v_call: TRBV6-1
j_call: TRBJ2-7
cdr3_nt: TGTGCCAGCAGTGAATCTCTCGAGCAGTACTTC
cdr3_aa: CASSESLEQYF

d_call: .
clone_size: .
v_call: TRBV5-1
j_call: TRBJ2-2
cdr3_nt: TGCGCCAGCAGCTTGGAGCAAGGGGTGGGCACCGGGGAGCTGTTTTTT
cdr3_aa: CASSLEQGVGTGELFF

d_call: .
clone_size: .
v_call: TRBV19
j_call: TRBJ2-7
cdr3_nt: TGTGCCAGTAGTCGCCGGGACATCTCCTACGAGCAGTACTTC
cdr3_aa: CASSRRDISYEQYF

d_call: .
clone_size: .
v_call: TRBV19
j_call: TRBJ1-4
cdr3_nt: TGTGCCAGTACCCAATCAGGGATCGGTAATGAAAAACTGTTTTTT
cdr3_aa: CASTQSGIGNEKLFF

d_call: .
clone_size: .
v_call: TRBV19
j_call: TRBJ2-7
cdr3_nt: TGTGCCAGTAGTATAGTCGACAGTACCTACGAGCAGTACTTC
cdr3_aa: CASSIVDSTYEQYF

d_call: TRBD1
clone_size: .
v_call: TRBV6-5
j_call: TRBJ1-5
cdr3_nt: TGTGCCAGCAGTACCACCGGGACAGGCAATCAGCCCCAGCATTTT
cdr3_aa: CASSTTGTGNQPQHF

d_call: TRBD1
clone_size: .
v_call: TRBV6-6
j_call: TRBJ1-4
cdr3_nt: TGTGCCGGCAGTTCACCGGGACAGGGGGGAGGTGAAAAACTGTTTTTT
cdr3_aa: CAGSSPGQGGGEKLFF

d_call: .
clone_size: .
v_call: TRBV6-5
j_call: TRBJ1-1
cdr3_nt: TGTGCCAGCAGTCCTCGGGATGGGATCACTGAAGCTTTCTTT
cdr3_aa: CASSPRDGITEAFF

d_call: .
clone_size: .
v_call: TRBV6-1
j_call: TRBJ1-3
cdr3_nt: TGTGCCAGCAAGGAGGGTGGAAACACCATATATTTT
cdr3_aa: CASKEGGNTIYF

d_call: TRBD1
clone_size: .
v_call: TRBV30
j_call: TRBJ2-2
cdr3_nt: TGTGCCTGGGATGACAGGGGGAACACCGGGGAGCTGTTTTTT
cdr3_aa: CAWDDRGNTGELFF

d_call: TRBD1
clone_size: .
v_call: TRBV13
j_call: TRBJ1-1
cdr3_nt: TGTGCCAGCAGCTTAGGGGGGACAGCCGATGAAGCTTTCTTT
cdr3_aa: CASSLGGTADEAFF

d_call: .
clone_size: .
v_call: TRBV27
j_call: TRBJ2-7
cdr3_nt: TGTGCCAGCAGTTTTGATCCTCGGGACGAGCAGTACTTC
cdr3_aa: CASSFDPRDEQYF

d_call: .
clone_size: .
v_call: TRBV29-1
j_call: TRBJ2-3
cdr3_nt: TGCAGCGTTGACGGGCAGGGAGGCAGCACAGATACGCAGTATTTT
cdr3_aa: CSVDGQGGSTDTQYF

d_call: .
clone_size: .
v_call: TRBV5-4
j_call: TRBJ1-3
cdr3_nt: TGTGCCAGCAGCTTGGCCCCCCGAGAGACTGGAAACACCATATATTTT
cdr3_aa: CASSLAPRETGNTIYF

d_call: TRBD2
clone_size: once
v_call: TRBV19
j_call: TRBJ2-1
cdr3_nt: TGTGCCAGTAGCAATTCTCATCCGGGACTAGCGGTCTACAATGAGCAGTTCTTC
cdr3_aa: CASSNSHPGLAVYNEQFF

d_call: TRBD2
clone_size: .
v_call: TRBV4-1
j_call: TRBJ2-5
cdr3_nt: TGCGCCAGCAGCCAAAGGCTAGCGGGGGCGCAAGAGACCCAGTACTTC
cdr3_aa: CASSQRLAGAQETQYF

d_call: .
clone_size: .
v_call: TRBV7-9
j_call: TRBJ2-5
cdr3_nt: TGTTCCAGCAAGGGGGTTTTACAAGAGACCCAGTACTTC
cdr3_aa: CSSKGVLQETQYF

d_call: TRBD2
clone_size: few
v_call: TRBV2
j_call: TRBJ2-3
cdr3_nt: TGTGCCAGCAGTGGACTAGCGGTTTCCACAGATACGCAGTATTTT
cdr3_aa: CASSGLAVSTDTQYF

d_call: .
clone_size: .
v_call: TRBV19
j_call: TRBJ2-2
cdr3_nt: TGTGCCAGTAGTGCGGGACAGAGGAACACCGGGGAGCTGTTTTTT
cdr3_aa: CASSAGQRNTGELFF

d_call: .
clone_size: .
v_call: TRBV5-6
j_call: TRBJ2-5
cdr3_nt: TGTGCCAGCAGCCCTACGGGGCAAGAGACCCAGTACTTC
cdr3_aa: CASSPTGQETQYF

d_call: .
clone_size: .
v_call: TRBV4-3
j_call: TRBJ2-7
cdr3_nt: TGCGCCAGCAGCCACGGACGGGGGACCGCTGGGGACTACGAGCAGTACTTC
cdr3_aa: CASSHGRGTAGDYEQYF

d_call: TRBD1
clone_size: .
v_call: TRBV2
j_call: TRBJ1-1
cdr3_nt: TGTGCCAGCAGTCGAAGACAGGGGAGTTCCGAAGCTTTCTTT
cdr3_aa: CASSRRQGSSEAFF

d_call: TRBD2
clone_size: .
v_call: TRBV6-1
j_call: TRBJ2-1
cdr3_nt: TGTGCCAGCAGTCAAACCGGGACTACCTACAATGAGCAGTTCTTC
cdr3_aa: CASSQTGTTYNEQFF

d_call: .
clone_size: .
v_call: TRBV6-5
j_call: TRBJ1-6
cdr3_nt: TGTGCCAGCAACCGTTGGGGGGACTCCGATTCACCCCTCCACTTT
cdr3_aa: CASNRWGDSDSPLHF

d_call: TRBD1
clone_size: .
v_call: TRBV19
j_call: TRBJ2-7
cdr3_nt: TGTGCCAGTGAGACAGGGAAAGGTTTCTCCGAGCAGTACTTC
cdr3_aa: CASETGKGFSEQYF

d_call: TRBD1
clone_size: few
v_call: TRBV11-2
j_call: TRBJ1-6
cdr3_nt: TGTGCCAGCAGCCCCCGACAGGGGATATATTCACCCCTCCACTTT
cdr3_aa: CASSPRQGIYSPLHF

d_call: .
clone_size: .
v_call: TRBV13
j_call: TRBJ1-1
cdr3_nt: TGTGCCAGCAGCTTAGGGGAGTCGAACACTGAAGCTTTCTTT
cdr3_aa: CASSLGESNTEAFF

d_call: TRBD1
clone_size: .
v_call: TRBV6-5
j_call: TRBJ2-1
cdr3_nt: TGTGCCAGCAGTTACTCCCGGGACAGGCATAATGAGCAGTTCTTC
cdr3_aa: CASSYSRDRHNEQFF

d_call: TRBD2
clone_size: .
v_call: TRBV25-1
j_call: TRBJ2-3
cdr3_nt: TGTGCCAGCAGTGCCTTTAGCGGGAGCCCAGATACGCAGTATTTT
cdr3_aa: CASSAFSGSPDTQYF

d_call: TRBD1
clone_size: .
v_call: TRBV6-6
j_call: TRBJ1-5
cdr3_nt: TGTGCCAGCAACCAGGGACAGGGGGGACAGCCCCAGCATTTT
cdr3_aa: CASNQGQGGQPQHF

d_call: .
clone_size: few
v_call: TRBV4-1
j_call: TRBJ1-6
cdr3_nt: TGCGCCAGCAGCCAAGAATGGTGGAGCTCCTATAATTCACCCCTCCACTTT
cdr3_aa: CASSQEWWSSYNSPLHF

d_call: .
clone_size: .
v_call: TRBV11-3
j_call: TRBJ2-3
cdr3_nt: TGTGCCAGCAGCTTGAGTAGCACAGATACGCAGTATTTT
cdr3_aa: CASSLSSTDTQYF

d_call: TRBD1
clone_size: .
v_call: TRBV2
j_call: TRBJ2-1
cdr3_nt: TGTGCCAGCGTCCCCCCGGGACAGTTCTACAATGAGCAGTTCTTC
cdr3_aa: CASVPPGQFYNEQFF

d_call: .
clone_size: few
v_call: TRBV7-9
j_call: TRBJ1-2
cdr3_nt: TGTGCCAGCAGCTTACTACAGAACTATGGCTACACCTTC
cdr3_aa: CASSLLQNYGYTF